This TCR beta chain comes out of a study of OX40 agonist ivuxolimab in advanced cancers. Study in general: One hepatocellular carcinoma and a couple of cutaneous melanoma patients partially responded.

Trimming cost V 9 bases and J 4 bases, with 15 bases left between them. The CDR3 has 13 amino acids. Germline CDR1 and CDR2: LNHDA and SQIVND (reference sequence). The repertoire was sequenced with immunoSEQ multiplex PCR; TCRdb's copy has only in-frame clones and lacks some. The sample includes under 15,000 clones, roughly four fifths of them seen just once. V gene TRBV19 combines with J gene TRBJ1-1, with D unclear. This material consisted of CD4+ or CD8+ T cells sorted from blood, taken in a trial of the OX40 agonist ivuxolimab. This TCR came from an adult with an advanced solid tumor such as melanoma, head and neck, liver or kidney cancer. The CDR3, as DNA: TGTGCCAGCAGACGGGTGGTGAGCACTGAAGCTTTCTTT. This codes for CASRRVVSTEAFF.